What follows describes a single T cell receptor (beta chain). No antigen is known for it. The V gene end was trimmed by 7 bases and the J gene end by 5 bases; junction bases not matched to a gene: 7. The CDR3 covers 14 residues. Per germline, CDR1 LNHDA and CDR2 SQIVND (reference sequence). These data are taken from a study of cytomegalovirus exposure and HLA in healthy donors. Overall study findings and caveats: An analysis that was carried out later associated fewer than 20,000 TCR beta sequences with HLA alleles at 0.05 false discovery rate. 150 to 200 TCR beta chains were listed as cytomegalovirus-associated. TCR beta sequences reportedly predicted most subjects' HLA-A and HLA-B alleles accurately.

60 Vbeta and 13 Jbeta primers were used in PCR. Some clones are missing from TCRdb's copy, which holds only in-frame ones; the method was immunoSEQ multiplex PCR. The sample yields about 90,000 clones, less than 65% seen once. The rearrangement uses TRBV19 and TRBJ2-1, with 8 bases lining up with TRBD1. The sequenced material came from PBMCs. The receptor comes from a woman between 25 and 40 years old in good health and CMV-seropositive. CDR3 bases: TGTGCCAGTAAACCGGACAGGGACCACAATGAGCAGTTCTTC. As protein: CASKPDRDHNEQFF.